The rows below give T cell receptor beta chains drawn from one sample of a study of T-cell reconstitution after alpha-beta-depleted transplantation in children. TCRdb re-derived calls from the PCR reads in MiXCR, one entry per CDR3 protein. There are about 980,000 distinct CDR3 sequences in the sample; about 30% occur only once, and over 25% lies in the top ten. This specimen consisted of PBMCs, mostly from graft donor cells, obtained 360 days after TCRalphabeta/CD19-depleted stem cell transplant. Source of these receptors: a boy under two years old who had a stem cell transplant for SCID, so the T cells may come from the graft donor. CDR3s include the opening cysteine and the closing phenylalanine or tryptophan. D genes are given only for firm matches.

.	14	TRBV20-1	CSARGRTSNYGYTF
.	15	TRBV3-1	CASSHGPRTLQTQYF
TRBD1	14	TRBV10-3	CAISRQGENYGYTF
.	10	TRBV29-1	CSVRTNIQYF
TRBD2	15	TRBV12-3/TRBV12-4	CASSLWAGGGNEQFF
.	12	TRBV7-6	CASSAVGQPQHF
.	15	TRBV5-1	CASSLVQGTGTEAFF
.	13	TRBV6-2/TRBV6-3	CASSYRRDQPQHF
TRBD1	15	TRBV28	CASSSPDRAYSPLHF
TRBD1	18	TRBV4-1	CASSQDLRTGGIFETQYF
TRBD2	15	TRBV7-9	CASSWSGGHTDTQYF
TRBD1	15	TRBV5-5	CASSFRGDSGNTIYF
.	13	TRBV7-2	CASSPLRGTEQFF
.	16	TRBV28	CASSLFPVPTNEKLFF
.	16	TRBV12-3/TRBV12-4	CASSGLRRSGANVLTF
.	15	TRBV10-3	CAISLLKGWWNEQFF
.	15	TRBV5-6	CASSLLGGEKNIQYF
.	16	TRBV5-1	CASSLDVASRLATQYF
TRBD1	17	TRBV30	CAWSTWTGERGANVLTF
TRBD1	19	TRBV11-1	CASSSRDSRDVGSMKKLFF
TRBD1	13	TRBV20-1	CSAATGAYYEQYF
.	13	TRBV24-1	CASAGSVNNEQFF
.	12	TRBV20-1	CSASVVDNEQFF
TRBD1	14	TRBV5-6	CASSGDRGIYEQYF
.	13	TRBV7-3	CASSSLPYNEQFF
TRBD2	16	TRBV7-2	CASSLAAGATQETQYF